Listed here is a single T cell receptor beta chain. Its cognate antigen has yet to be identified. No much larger clonotype is one base removed from it; base qualities were not supplied. The sample belongs to a study of blood T cells in healthy people across ages (dated by TCRdb to 2013 to 2016). Regarding the complete study: In model experiments, template switching captured about one uniquely barcoded TCR beta cDNA molecule for every two T cells. The study measured age-related changes in TCR beta repertoire diversity using deep sequencing normalized with unique cDNA molecular identifiers. Donors were grouped into four age groups: young (average approximately 16 years), middle-aged (39), aged (approximately 67) and long-lived (roughly 80). To avoid experimental bias, donors of different ages were spread randomly across the sequencing lanes. For two donors (one aged 18 to 30 and one aged 80 or older), the study analyzed two additional independent replicas of 1 million unique cDNA reads from the same blood draw.

Beyond this particular receptor, the publication reports: Donor CMV infection status was unknown, potentially confounding age-related changes in expanded clonotypes. Because profiling used bulk unsorted PBMCs, naive and antigen-experienced compartments could not be compared conclusively. Compared with the aged group, the long-lived group had more naive CD4+ T cells, fewer expanded clones and increased TCR diversity, suggesting age selection. Estimates of total diversity based on one million sequenced T cells were considered lower bounds and underestimates. Observed TCR beta diversity per million T cells fell roughly linearly with age, and a significant reduction was already apparent by age roughly 40. A strong correlation was found between observed TCR beta diversity and the percentage of naive T cells measured by flow cytometry.

The donors were 40 or so Caucasian individuals from Russia, aged roughly 6 to 90 years, who were systemically healthy. Ten milliliters of peripheral blood were drawn from each donor into EDTA-treated Vacutainer tubes. Ficoll-Paque density-gradient centrifugation was used to isolate PBMCs, with at least 7 million per sample. Total RNA was extracted from PBMCs with Trizol reagent, with at least 6 micrograms obtained per sample. For every donor, an aliquot of PBMCs went through flow cytometry to measure the percentages of naive CD45RAhigh/CD27high T cells. The germline V gene yields SGHDT for CDR1 and YYEEEE for CDR2. Trimming takes 4 bases from V and 7 bases from J, and the germline ends sit 12 bases apart. CDR3 length: 12 amino acids, cysteine to phenylalanine. Of the read, only the CDR3 DNA is kept; its 36 bases are in frame from base 1. The library was made by 5' RACE. Sequencing used an Illumina HiSeq 2500. A second PCR of roughly 6 to 11 cycles was run with a J-beta primer mix and a sample-barcoded 5' primer. A template-switch 5' adaptor carrying 12 random nucleotides introduced a unique molecular identifier onto each TCR beta cDNA molecule. At least 2.5 million CDR3-containing paired-end reads were obtained from each sample. The Mint cDNA synthesis kit, primed by a TRBC-specific oligonucleotide, was used to synthesize first-strand cDNA from all RNA. After uracil-DNA glycosylase treatment, a first 18-cycle PCR used universal primers M1SS and BC2_uni_R on all cDNA. The authors' pipeline ran thus. Normalization of each sample was performed by random selection of 1 million high-quality reads, each carrying a distinct molecular identifier. Instead of being binned into consensus sequences, reads with shared molecular identifiers were discarded. MiTCR, run with a Q25 quality threshold and the strictest error-elimination algorithm, handled CDR3 identification, clonotype clustering and error correction. Lower-bound total TCR beta diversity was estimated with a nonparametric unseen species model using Euler transformation. In-frame beta chains were kept once TCRdb had trimmed the public reads at Q25 with fastp and called clones with MiXCR. Identical CDR3 protein sequences are pooled into one entry, listed with their most common genes and DNA. V and J calls and clone size were set by TCRdb, not the authors. The sample table lists about 760,000 distinct CDR3 sequences, 45% to 70% of them with a count of one. The biggest ten clones account for roughly 25% of the sample.

The sequence came from a man between 35 and 55 years old in good health. The sequence joins TRBV5-6 to TRBJ2-7, with the D gene too uncertain to name. Sequenced material: blood. The CDR3 loop reads CASSAGLQEQYF. Read as DNA, the sequence is TGTGCCAGCAGCGCCGGTCTGCAGGAGCAGTACTTC.